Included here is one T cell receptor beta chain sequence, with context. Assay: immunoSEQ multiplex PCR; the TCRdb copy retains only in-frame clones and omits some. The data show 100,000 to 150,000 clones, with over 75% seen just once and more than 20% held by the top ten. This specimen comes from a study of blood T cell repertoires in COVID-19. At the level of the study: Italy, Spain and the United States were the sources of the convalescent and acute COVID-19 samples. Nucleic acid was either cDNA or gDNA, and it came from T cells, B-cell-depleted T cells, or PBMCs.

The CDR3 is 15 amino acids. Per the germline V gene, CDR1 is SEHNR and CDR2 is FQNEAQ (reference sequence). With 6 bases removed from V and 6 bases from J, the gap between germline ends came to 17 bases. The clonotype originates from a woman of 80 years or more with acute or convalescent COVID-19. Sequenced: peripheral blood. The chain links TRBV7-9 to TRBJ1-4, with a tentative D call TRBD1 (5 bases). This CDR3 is CASSLGRGLDEKLFF. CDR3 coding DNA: TGTGCCAGCAGTCTAGGAAGGGGTTTGGATGAAAAACTGTTTTTT.